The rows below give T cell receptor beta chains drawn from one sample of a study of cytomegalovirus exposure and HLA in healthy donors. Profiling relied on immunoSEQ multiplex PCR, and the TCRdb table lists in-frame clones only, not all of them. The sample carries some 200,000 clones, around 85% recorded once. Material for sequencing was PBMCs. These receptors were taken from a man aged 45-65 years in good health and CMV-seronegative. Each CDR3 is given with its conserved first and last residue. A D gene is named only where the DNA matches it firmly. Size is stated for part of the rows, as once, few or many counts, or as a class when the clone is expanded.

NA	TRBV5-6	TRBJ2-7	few	TGTGCCAGCAGCTTGATTCCAGCGGACTCCTACGAGCAGTACTTC	CASSLIPADSYEQYF
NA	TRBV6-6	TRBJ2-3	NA	TGTGCCAGCAGTTACTTAGGGAGGATCACAGATACGCAGTATTTT	CASSYLGRITDTQYF
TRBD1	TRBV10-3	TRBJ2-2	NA	TGTGCCATCAGTGAGCGGGACAGGGTGGGATCCGGGGAGCTGTTTTTT	CAISERDRVGSGELFF
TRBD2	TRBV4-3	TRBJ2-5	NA	TGCGCCAGCAGCCAAAAGCCACTAGCGGGAGGGGAGACCCAGTACTTC	CASSQKPLAGGETQYF
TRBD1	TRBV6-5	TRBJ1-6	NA	TGTGCCAGCACTAAGTGGGACAGTAATTCACCCCTCCACTTT	CASTKWDSNSPLHF
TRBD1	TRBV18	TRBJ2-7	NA	TGTGCCAGCTCACCTGTCAGGGGGCACGAGCAGTACTTC	CASSPVRGHEQYF
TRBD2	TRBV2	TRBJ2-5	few	TGTGCCAGCAGTGGACTAGCGGGGGGAATGGCGGAGACCCAGTACTTC	CASSGLAGGMAETQYF
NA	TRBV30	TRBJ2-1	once	TGTGCCGGTTCCGGGCCGAGCGGGAATGAGCAGTTCTTC	CAGSGPSGNEQFF
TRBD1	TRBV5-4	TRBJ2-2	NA	TGTGCCAGCAGCCACCAGGGGGCTAACACCGGGGAGCTGTTTTTT	CASSHQGANTGELFF
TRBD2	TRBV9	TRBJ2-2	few	TGTGCCAGCAGCGTAGAGGCGGGGGGCCGAACCGGGGAGCTGTTTTTT	CASSVEAGGRTGELFF
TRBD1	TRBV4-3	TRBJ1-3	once	TGCGCCAGCAGCCAAGATCTCCCGGGACAGGCCTCTGGAAACACCATATATTTT	CASSQDLPGQASGNTIYF
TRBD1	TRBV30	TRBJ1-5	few	TGTGCCTGGAGTGTAGGGACAGTCAATCAGCCCCAGCATTTT	CAWSVGTVNQPQHF
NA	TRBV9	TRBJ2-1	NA	TGTGCCAGCAGCGTCCTCACGAGCTCCTACAATGAGCAGTTCTTC	CASSVLTSSYNEQFF
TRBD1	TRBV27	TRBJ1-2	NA	TGTGCCAGCAGTCCCGAAGCGACAGGGCTCTATGGCTACACCTTC	CASSPEATGLYGYTF
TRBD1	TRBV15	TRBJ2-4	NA	TGTGCCACCAGCGTCGGGGAGCAGGGGGCGAACATTCAGTACTTC	CATSVGEQGANIQYF
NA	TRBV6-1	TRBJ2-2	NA	TGTGCCAGCAGTGTTTTAACACGGAACACCGGGGAGCTGTTTTTT	CASSVLTRNTGELFF
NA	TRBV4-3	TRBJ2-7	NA	TGCGCCAGCAGCCAAGACTTTTTCTACGAGCAGTACTTC	CASSQDFFYEQYF
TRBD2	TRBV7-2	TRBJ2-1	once	TGTGCCAGCAGCCTCGGACTAGCGGGGGATGAGCAGTTCTTC	CASSLGLAGDEQFF